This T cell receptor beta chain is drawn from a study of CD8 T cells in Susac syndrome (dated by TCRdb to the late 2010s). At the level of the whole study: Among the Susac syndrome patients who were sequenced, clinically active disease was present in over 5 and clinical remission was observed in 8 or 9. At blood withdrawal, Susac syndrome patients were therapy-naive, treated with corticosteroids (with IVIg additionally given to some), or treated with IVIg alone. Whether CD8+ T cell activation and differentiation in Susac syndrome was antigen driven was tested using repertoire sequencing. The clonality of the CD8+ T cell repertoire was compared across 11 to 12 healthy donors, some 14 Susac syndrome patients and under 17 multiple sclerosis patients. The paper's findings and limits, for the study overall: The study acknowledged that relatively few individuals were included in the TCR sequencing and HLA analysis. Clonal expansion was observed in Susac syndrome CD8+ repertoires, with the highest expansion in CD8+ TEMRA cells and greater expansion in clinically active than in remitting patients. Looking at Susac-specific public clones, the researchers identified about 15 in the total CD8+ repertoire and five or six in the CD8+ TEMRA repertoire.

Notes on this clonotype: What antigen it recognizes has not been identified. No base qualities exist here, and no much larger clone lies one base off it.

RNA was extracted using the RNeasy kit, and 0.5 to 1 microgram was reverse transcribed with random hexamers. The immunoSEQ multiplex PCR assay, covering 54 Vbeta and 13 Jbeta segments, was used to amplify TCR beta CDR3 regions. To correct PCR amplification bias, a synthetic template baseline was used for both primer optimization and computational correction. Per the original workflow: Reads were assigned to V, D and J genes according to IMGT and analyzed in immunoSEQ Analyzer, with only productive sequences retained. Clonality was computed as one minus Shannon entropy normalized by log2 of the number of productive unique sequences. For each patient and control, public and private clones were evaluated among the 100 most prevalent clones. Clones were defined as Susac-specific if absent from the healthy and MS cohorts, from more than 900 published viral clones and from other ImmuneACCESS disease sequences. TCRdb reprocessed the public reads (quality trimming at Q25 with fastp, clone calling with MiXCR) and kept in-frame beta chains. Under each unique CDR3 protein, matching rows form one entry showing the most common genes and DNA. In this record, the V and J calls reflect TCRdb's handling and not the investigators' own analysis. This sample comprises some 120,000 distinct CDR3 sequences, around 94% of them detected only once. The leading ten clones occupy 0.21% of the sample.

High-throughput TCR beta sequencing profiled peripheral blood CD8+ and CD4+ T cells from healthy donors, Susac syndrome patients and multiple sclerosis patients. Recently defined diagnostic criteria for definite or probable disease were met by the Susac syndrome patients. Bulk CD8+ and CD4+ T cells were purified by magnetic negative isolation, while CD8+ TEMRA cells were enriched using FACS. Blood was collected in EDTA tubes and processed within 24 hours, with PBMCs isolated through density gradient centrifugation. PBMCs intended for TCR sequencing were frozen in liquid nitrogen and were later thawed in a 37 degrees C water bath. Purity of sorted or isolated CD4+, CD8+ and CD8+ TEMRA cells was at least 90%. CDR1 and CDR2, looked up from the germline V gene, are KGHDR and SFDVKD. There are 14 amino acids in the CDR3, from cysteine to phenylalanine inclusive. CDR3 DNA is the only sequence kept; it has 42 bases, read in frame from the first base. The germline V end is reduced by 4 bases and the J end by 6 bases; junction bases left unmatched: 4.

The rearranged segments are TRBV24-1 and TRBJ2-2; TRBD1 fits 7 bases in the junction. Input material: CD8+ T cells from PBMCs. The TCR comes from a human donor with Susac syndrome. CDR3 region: CATSEGGSAGELFF. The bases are TGTGCCACCAGTGAAGGGGGCTCCGCCGGGGAGCTGTTTTTT.